This T cell receptor beta chain is from a study of CD8 T cells in ankylosing spondylitis. TCRdb passed the 5' RACE reads through MiXCR, listing each CDR3 protein once. The top ten clones hold roughly 1% of a sample with hundreds of thousands of distinct CDR3 sequences, more than 25% of them seen once. After removal of 4 bases from V and 9 bases from J, the junction contained 13 bases not matched to a gene. Looked up from germline, CDR1 is SGHNT and CDR2 is YENEEA. The CDR3 is made up of 16 amino acids. Study outcomes and limitations: Past research had described some motif variants in reactive arthritis synovial fluid and blood. What seemed typical of ankylosing spondylitis blood was a TCR beta motif built from roughly 8 highly homologous variants. Disease-associated clonotypes exhibited CD8+ identity and were relatively infrequent in peripheral blood.

A remark on this clonotype: The antigen is undetermined.

The TCR comes from a male donor with ankylosing spondylitis. Sequencing used blood, either unsorted or a sorted T cell fraction (not recorded which). The chain recombines TRBV11-3 with TRBJ2-1, with 9 nucleotides matching TRBD2. The DNA of the CDR3 is TGTGCCAGCAGCTCCTCGAGGGAGACTAGCGGCCGTGAGCAGTTCTTC. The encoded protein is CASSSSRETSGREQFF.